The 10 T cell receptor beta chains below all came from one sample that was sequenced in a study of CD4 T cells in relation to SARS-CoV-2 and coronaviruses. The data were produced by immunoSEQ multiplex PCR, yet TCRdb's version contains in-frame clones alone and is incomplete. The table has some 21,000 clones, 77% seen once. Before the COVID-19 pandemic, during about 2010-2018, CD4+ T cells were taken from unexposed donors. The cells were cultured for around ten days before CD4+ T cells were isolated. Antigens of these TCRs are unknown. Sequencing input: CD4+ T cells from PBMCs, cultured in vitro. These receptors were obtained from a human donor in good health.

V gene TRBV24-1 combines with J gene TRBJ2-3; D ambiguous. V gave up 3 bases and J gave up 0 bases, with 9 bases separating them. This CDR3 is built from 15 residues. Germline CDR1 is KGHDR and CDR2 is SFDVKD. Written as DNA, the CDR3 is TGTGCCACCAGTGATAAGGGCAGCAGCACAGATACGCAGTATTTT. This codes for CATSDKGSSTDTQYF.

This chain connects TRBV5-1 to TRBJ1-1, with D possibly matching TRBD1 (6 bases). Germline V gives CDR1 SGHRS, CDR2 YFSETQ. Trimming cost V 4 bases and J 0 bases, with 10 bases left between them. The CDR3 totals 14 residues. CDR3 nucleotides: TGCGCCAGCAGCGGGGGACAAATGAACACTGAAGCTTTCTTT. It encodes CASSGGQMNTEAFF.

The chain carries TRBV7-8 and TRBJ2-1; D unresolved. The CDR3 loop spans 12 amino acids. V gave up 6 bases and J gave up 5 bases, with 8 bases separating them. CDR1 is SGHVS and CDR2 is FQNEAQ in the germline V gene. CDR3 protein: CASSFGHNEQFF. Written as DNA, the CDR3 is TGTGCCAGCAGTTTCGGCCACAATGAGCAGTTCTTC. Full variable domain (remainder filled in from reference TRBV7-8 and TRBJ2-1): GAGVSQSPRYKVAKRGQDVALRCDPISGHVSLFWYQQALGQGPEFLTYFQNEAQLDKSGLPSDRFFAERPEGSVSTLKIQRTQQEDSAVYLCASSFGHNEQFFGPGTRLTVL.

The chain combines TRBV10-1 with TRBJ2-7; D is perhaps TRBD1 (5 bases). CDR3 size: 16 residues. Germline CDR1 reads WNHNN; CDR2 reads SYGVQD (reference sequence). Deletions cut 4 bases from V and 1 base from J, with 17 bases between. This chain's CDR3 is CASSGPCQGLSYEQYF. The CDR3 region has the DNA TGCGCCAGCAGTGGACCCTGTCAGGGTTTATCCTACGAGCAGTACTTC.

The chain recombines TRBV7-2 with TRBJ1-2, with 9 bases matching TRBD1. Germline V gene sequence: CDR1 SGHTA, CDR2 FQGNSA. This CDR3 spans 16 amino acids. V dropped 3 bases and J dropped 8; count of bases not matched to a gene: 13. The CDR3 DNA follows: TGTGCCAGCAGCTTGGGTCCACAGGGGGCTGTCGGAGGCTACACCTTC. Amino acid sequence: CASSLGPQGAVGGYTF.

The chain carries TRBV4-3 and TRBJ2-7; D not certain. The CDR3 length is 13 residues. V was shortened by 0 bases and J by 7 bases, with 10 bases between the two germline ends. Germline V gene sequence: CDR1 LGHNA, CDR2 YSLEER. The CDR3 DNA reads as TGCGCCAGCAGCCAAGAAGGCCTAAGGGAGCAGTACTTC. It translates to CASSQEGLREQYF.

The chain has TRBV4-3 and TRBJ1-5; no clear D gene. The length of the CDR3 is 15 residues. Trimming left V 0 bases short and J 1 base short, with 7 bases between. CDR1 LGHNA and CDR2 YSLEER come from the germline V gene. The CDR3 loop is CASSQDRGSNQPQHF. The CDR3 nucleotides are TGCGCCAGCAGCCAAGATAGAGGAAGCAATCAGCCCCAGCATTTT.

The chain has TRBV4-2 and TRBJ2-2, with 8 bases lining up with TRBD2. The CDR3 contains 16 residues. The J segment lost 3 bases and the V segment lost 3 bases, leaving 6 bases of the junction unmatched. CDR1 LGHNA and CDR2 YNFKEQ come from the germline V gene. The CDR3 DNA is TGTGCCAGCAGCCACGGCGACGGGAGGGACACCGGGGAGCTGTTTTTT. Amino acid sequence: CASSHGDGRDTGELFF.

The chain has TRBV18 and TRBJ1-6; D remains unclear. The CDR3 runs 16 residues. V lost 2 bases, J lost 0 bases, and 8 bases lay in between. Looked up from germline, CDR1 is KGHSH and CDR2 is LQKENI. The CDR3 DNA is TGTGCCAGCTCACCAAGCCCGAGCTCCTATAATTCACCCCTCCACTTT. Translation gives CASSPSPSSYNSPLHF.

The chain links TRBV2 to TRBJ2-1; TRBD2 might be the D (5 bases). Per the germline V gene, CDR1 is SNHLY and CDR2 is FYNNEI. Deletions cut 8 bases from V and 8 bases from J, with 19 bases between. There are 14 residues in the CDR3. CDR3 DNA sequence: TGTGCCAGCCGTGGTTTCAGCGGTTCTGATGAGCAGTTCTTC. It yields the protein CASRGFSGSDEQFF.